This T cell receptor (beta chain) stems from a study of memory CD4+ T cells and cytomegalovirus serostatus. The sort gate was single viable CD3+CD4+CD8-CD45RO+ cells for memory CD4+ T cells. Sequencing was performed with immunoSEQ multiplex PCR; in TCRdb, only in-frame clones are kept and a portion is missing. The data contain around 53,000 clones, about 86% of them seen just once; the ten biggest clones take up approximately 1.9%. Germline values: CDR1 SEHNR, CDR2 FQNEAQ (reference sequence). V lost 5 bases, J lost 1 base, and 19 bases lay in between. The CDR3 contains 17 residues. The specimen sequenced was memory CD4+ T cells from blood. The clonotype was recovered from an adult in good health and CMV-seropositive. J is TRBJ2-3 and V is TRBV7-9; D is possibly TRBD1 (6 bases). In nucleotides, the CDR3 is TGTGCCAGCAGCCCAGGGGCTGCAGGATCCCGCACAGATACGCAGTATTTT. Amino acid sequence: CASSPGAAGSRTDTQYF.